Listed here are 13 T cell receptor beta chains from one sample, sequenced in a study of CD8 T cells in ankylosing spondylitis. TCRdb reprocessed the 5' RACE reads with MiXCR, giving one entry per CDR3 protein. Of approximately 150,000 distinct CDR3 sequences listed, 25% to 35% were seen once; the top ten hold 5.5% to 7.5%. Sequenced: synovial fluid, either unsorted or a sorted T cell fraction (not recorded which). The receptor source for this set is a male donor with ankylosing spondylitis.

V and J are TRBV5-1 and TRBJ2-5; possible D gene TRBD1, 5 bases. Germline-derived CDR1 and CDR2 are SGHRS and YFSETQ. This CDR3 contains 15 residues. Trimming pared 0 bases from V and 7 bases from J, leaving 16 bases between. This CDR3 reads CASSLALDPRGTQYF. The DNA for the CDR3 is TGCGCCAGCAGCTTGGCTCTCGATCCTAGGGGGACCCAGTACTTC. The entire variable domain, with the rest obtained from reference TRBV5-1 and TRBJ2-5, is as follows: KAGVTQTPRYLIKTRGQQVTLSCSPISGHRSVSWYQQTPGQGLQFLFEYFSETQRNKGNFPGRFSGRQFSNSRSEMNVSTLELGDSALYLCASSLALDPRGTQYFGPGTRLLVL.

The gene calls are TRBV30 and TRBJ1-1; D unresolved. The CDR3 covers 12 residues. CDR1 and CDR2 (germline): GTSNPN, SVGIG (reference sequence). The ends were cut back, 3 bases at V and 1 base at J, with 6 bases in the middle. CDR3 residues: CAWSLTNTEAFF. For the CDR3, the DNA is TGTGCCTGGAGCCTGACGAACACTGAAGCTTTCTTT.

This clonotype was counted many times. CDR3 residues: CASSLTLAGGNEQFF. The CDR3 bases are TGCGCCAGCAGCTTGACACTAGCGGGGGGGAATGAGCAGTTCTTC. The chain employs TRBV5-1 and TRBJ2-1; 13 bases map to TRBD2. The V segment lost 1 base and the J segment 7 bases; nucleotides outside the gene matches: 2. The CDR3 has 15 residues. Germline V CDR1 and CDR2: SGHRS, YFSETQ. The whole variable domain, filled in from reference TRBV5-1 and TRBJ2-1, reads KAGVTQTPRYLIKTRGQQVTLSCSPISGHRSVSWYQQTPGQGLQFLFEYFSETQRNKGNFPGRFSGRQFSNSRSEMNVSTLELGDSALYLCASSLTLAGGNEQFFGPGTRLTVL.

Many counts were recorded for this clonotype. The J gene is TRBJ2-3, the V gene TRBV18, with TRBD2 identical over 7 bases. The CDR3 runs 15 residues. The germline CDR1 and CDR2 sequences are KGHSH and LQKENI. V shed 2 bases, J shed 3 bases, and the junction held 5 bases outside the gene matches. Here the CDR3 DNA reads TGTGCCAGCTCACCATCGCGGGGGAAGACAGATACGCAGTATTTT. It codes for CASSPSRGKTDTQYF.

This sequence joins TRBV7-6 and TRBJ2-7; D is uncertain. The germline V gene encodes CDR1 SGHVS and CDR2 FNYEAQ. This CDR3 contains 13 residues. Trimming left V 2 bases short and J 0 bases short, with 5 bases between. CDR3 nucleotide sequence: TGTGCCAGCAGCTTATCAAGCTCCTACGAGCAGTACTTC. Translating it yields CASSLSSSYEQYF.

V is TRBV7-9 and J is TRBJ1-1; D is uncertain. V was clipped by 5 bases and J by 1 base, with 11 bases between them. The CDR3 spans 14 residues. Germline V lookup: CDR1 SEHNR, CDR2 FQNEAQ (reference sequence). The DNA of the CDR3 is TGTGCCAGCAGCGGGTACGCGGGGAACACTGAAGCTTTCTTT. It is translated as CASSGYAGNTEAFF. The entire variable domain, with the rest obtained from reference TRBV7-9 and TRBJ1-1, is as follows: DTGVSQNPRHKITKRGQNVTFRCDPISEHNRLYWYRQTLGQGPEFLTYFQNEAQLEKSRLLSDRFSAERPKGSFSTLEIQRTEQGDSAMYLCASSGYAGNTEAFFGQGTRLTVV.

V is TRBV9 and J is TRBJ2-2, with D hard to call. Between the trimmed V and J ends, which lost 2 bases and 7 bases, there was a span of 12 bases. CDR1 is SGDLS, CDR2 YYNGEE, per germline. The CDR3 extends over 14 amino acids. The CDR3 protein is CASSVGLPGGELFF. CDR3 nucleotides: TGTGCCAGCAGCGTGGGTCTCCCGGGCGGGGAGCTGTTTTTT.

The chain couples TRBV29-1 to TRBJ2-3; D perhaps matches TRBD1 (5 bases). The ends were cut back, 3 bases at V and 2 bases at J, with 9 bases in the middle. The CDR3 length is 13 residues. From germline, CDR1 is SQVTM and CDR2 ANQGSEA. The CDR3, as DNA: TGCAGCGTTGACACAGGAATCACAGATACGCAGTATTTT. The encoded protein is CSVDTGITDTQYF.

This clonotype has just a few counts. The chain couples TRBV12-3 or TRBV12-4 to TRBJ2-1; TRBD1 matches at 9 bases. The CDR3 is 16 residues long. J gave up 6 bases and V 1 base, and 7 bases lay outside the gene matches. CDR3 sequence: CASSLVSGQGFNEQFF. The CDR3 nucleotides are TGTGCCAGCAGTTTAGTATCGGGACAGGGATTCAATGAGCAGTTCTTC.

This rearrangement joins TRBV15 to TRBJ1-1; TRBD1 is a possible D gene (5 bases). Per germline, CDR1 LNHNV and CDR2 YYDKDF (reference sequence). The CDR3 is 15 amino acids. With 0 bases removed from V and 4 bases from J, the gap between germline ends came to 12 bases. The CDR3 region has the DNA TGTGCCACCAGCAGAGATCTGGGGGTTCGCACTGAAGCTTTCTTT. It codes for CATSRDLGVRTEAFF.

This rearrangement joins TRBV11-2 to TRBJ2-3; 7 bases fit TRBD2. The ends lost 2 bases at V and 0 bases at J; junction bases unmatched: 8. The CDR3 loop spans 17 amino acids. Per the germline V gene, CDR1 is SGHAT and CDR2 is FQNNGV. Here the CDR3 DNA reads TGTGCCAGCAGCTTACGTAGCGGGTACCTTAGCACAGATACGCAGTATTTT. The encoded protein is CASSLRSGYLSTDTQYF.

J is TRBJ2-3 and V is TRBV20-1; 7 bases fit TRBD2. This CDR3 has 14 residues. V trimming: 2 bases; J trimming: 1 base; junction bases outside the gene matches: 3. Per the germline V gene, CDR1 is DFQATT and CDR2 is SNEGSKA (reference sequence). The CDR3 sequence: CSARMAGGTDTQYF. In nucleotides, the CDR3 is TGCAGTGCTAGAATGGCGGGGGGCACAGATACGCAGTATTTT.

The rearrangement uses TRBV12-3 or TRBV12-4 and TRBJ2-3; no definite D call. This CDR3 spans 12 amino acids. The ends were cut back, 3 bases at V and 4 bases at J, with 5 bases in the middle. CDR3 nucleotide sequence: TGTGCCAGCAGTTTTGGGGCAGATACGCAGTATTTT. This sequence encodes CASSFGADTQYF.